A selection of T cell receptor beta chains follows, all from one sample in a study of blood T cell repertoires in COVID-19. Produced via immunoSEQ multiplex PCR; TCRdb's table is partial and in-frame only. Of roughly 53,000 clones in the sample, approximately 86% were seen once. The sequenced sample consisted of peripheral blood. These receptors all come from a human donor in a cohort sampled during active COVID-19. Both conserved end residues are part of each CDR3. The D gene is left open where the match is weak. Clone size is not always given. Where it is, it says once, few, many or a class for expanded clones.

TRBV30	TRBJ1-6	NA	TRBD1	CAWSVRGTGFLGPLHF	TGTGCCTGGAGTGTTCGAGGGACAGGGTTCTTGGGCCCCCTCCACTTT
TRBV6-2/TRBV6-3	TRBJ1-5	NA	TRBD1	CASSYRTGGFVNQPQHF	TGTGCCAGCAGTTACCGTACAGGGGGCTTCGTCAATCAGCCCCAGCATTTT
TRBV2	TRBJ2-7	NA	TRBD1	CASSPRPGDRGSYEQYF	TGTGCCAGCAGTCCCCGCCCTGGAGACAGGGGGTCCTACGAGCAGTACTTC
TRBV18	TRBJ2-2	NA	NA	CASSPNQFVRSWRGELFF	TGTGCCAGCTCACCAAACCAGTTCGTGCGGAGTTGGAGGGGGGAGCTGTTTTTT
TRBV30	TRBJ1-3	NA	TRBD1	CASDRGRFGNTIYF	TGTGCCTCAGACAGGGGAAGATTTGGAAACACCATATATTTT
TRBV4-1	TRBJ1-2	NA	NA	CASSQGQGPFDGYTF	TGCGCCAGCAGCCAAGGTCAGGGCCCCTTCGACGGCTACACCTTC
TRBV7-9	TRBJ1-5	NA	NA	CASSLGQGGQPQHF	TGTGCCAGCAGCTTAGGGCAGGGAGGTCAGCCCCAGCATTTT
TRBV9	TRBJ1-1	NA	NA	CASSVAGGDVTEAFF	TGTGCCAGCAGCGTAGCTGGGGGGGACGTCACTGAAGCTTTCTTT
TRBV3-1/TRBV3-2	TRBJ2-3	NA	NA	CASSQASQYTDTQYF	TGTGCCAGCAGCCAAGCTTCCCAGTACACAGATACGCAGTATTTT
TRBV11-2	TRBJ2-7	NA	NA	CASSTTGSTYEQYF	TGTGCCAGCAGCACCACAGGATCCACCTACGAGCAGTACTTC
TRBV7-6	TRBJ1-2	once	NA	CASSLGRGEAYGYTF	TGTGCCAGCAGCTTAGGGCGAGGGGAGGCCTATGGCTACACCTTC
TRBV30	TRBJ1-6	NA	NA	CAWSVSGVGSPLHF	TGTGCCTGGAGTGTAAGCGGGGTAGGGTCACCCCTCCACTTT
TRBV18	TRBJ1-1	NA	TRBD1	CASSPPSTGSGEAFF	TGTGCCAGCTCACCACCCTCGACAGGGAGCGGTGAAGCTTTCTTT
TRBV19	TRBJ1-3	NA	TRBD1	CASSIEGQRRTGNTIYF	TGTGCCAGTAGTATAGAGGGACAGCGACGGACGGGAAACACCATATATTTT
TRBV19	TRBJ2-2	NA	TRBD1	CASSQGANTGELFF	TGTGCCAGCTCGCAGGGGGCGAACACCGGGGAGCTGTTTTTT
TRBV19	TRBJ2-7	once	TRBD2	CASTLPVPRAGVLLKQYF	TGTGCCAGTACCCTACCAGTCCCCCGGGCGGGAGTCCTCTTAAAGCAGTACTTC
TRBV20-1	TRBJ2-5	once	TRBD2	CSASPRSTSGRFWETQYF	TGCAGTGCTAGTCCCCGCTCTACTAGCGGGAGGTTCTGGGAGACCCAGTACTTC
TRBV27	TRBJ2-1	NA	TRBD1	CASSPLLQGAPYNEQFF	TGTGCCAGCAGTCCCCTCCTTCAGGGGGCGCCCTACAATGAGCAGTTCTTC
TRBV7-2	TRBJ2-3	NA	NA	CASSAGTLSDTQYF	TGTGCCAGCAGCGCCGGGACTTTGTCAGATACGCAGTATTTT
TRBV3-1/TRBV3-2	TRBJ1-2	NA	NA	CASSPGRGNYGYTF	TGTGCCAGCAGTCCAGGGCGGGGTAACTATGGCTACACCTTC
TRBV15	TRBJ2-5	NA	TRBD2	CATSSSLARQETQYF	TGTGCCACCAGCAGCTCACTAGCGCGCCAAGAGACCCAGTACTTC
TRBV5-1	TRBJ2-2	NA	NA	CASSSALTLNTGELFF	TGCGCCAGCAGCTCCGCACTAACACTGAACACCGGGGAGCTGTTTTTT
TRBV7-2	TRBJ2-3	NA	TRBD2	CASSFRGGRVDTQYF	TGTGCCAGCAGCTTTCGCGGGGGGAGGGTGGATACGCAGTATTTT
TRBV29-1	TRBJ2-5	once	NA	CSVEVGPQETQYF	TGCAGCGTTGAAGTGGGCCCTCAAGAGACCCAGTACTTC
TRBV19	TRBJ1-3	NA	NA	CASSRVVSGGSSGNTIYF	TGTGCCAGTAGTAGAGTCGTGTCCGGGGGAAGCTCTGGAAACACCATATATTTT
TRBV7-9	TRBJ1-3	once	NA	CASSSGLGNTIYF	TGTGCCAGCAGCTCGGGACTGGGAAACACCATATATTTT
TRBV4-2	TRBJ1-4	NA	TRBD1	CASSLDRGNEKLFF	TGTGCCAGCAGCCTGGACAGGGGTAATGAAAAACTGTTTTTT
TRBV11-2	TRBJ1-1	few	TRBD1	CASSVYRGVSSTEAFF	TGTGCCAGCAGCGTATACAGGGGAGTGAGTAGCACTGAAGCTTTCTTT
TRBV18	TRBJ2-1	NA	NA	CASSSRVDEQFF	TGTGCCAGCTCATCCAGGGTCGATGAGCAGTTCTTC
TRBV4-1	TRBJ1-5	NA	NA	CASSQDFQGYQPQHF	TGCGCCAGCAGCCAAGATTTCCAGGGTTATCAGCCCCAGCATTTT
TRBV29-1	TRBJ1-2	NA	TRBD1	CSARMTGWENGYTF	TGCAGCGCCCGAATGACAGGGTGGGAGAATGGCTACACCTTC
TRBV7-2	TRBJ1-1	NA	TRBD1	CASSWDSLIPAFF	TGTGCCAGCAGTTGGGACAGCCTGATTCCAGCTTTCTTT
TRBV12-3/TRBV12-4	TRBJ1-2	NA	NA	CASSPGRRGGYTF	TGTGCCAGCAGCCCGGGTCGACGAGGTGGCTACACCTTC
TRBV11-1	TRBJ2-7	NA	TRBD1	CASSSWDRAYEQYF	TGTGCCAGCAGCTCATGGGACAGAGCCTACGAGCAGTACTTC
TRBV5-1	TRBJ1-5	NA	NA	CASSWGGNQPQHF	TGCGCCAGCAGCTGGGGGGGCAATCAGCCCCAGCATTTT
TRBV30	TRBJ1-1	once	NA	CAFLGPTRNTEAFF	TGTGCCTTCCTGGGCCCCACACGGAACACTGAAGCTTTCTTT
TRBV27	TRBJ1-5	few	NA	CASRMGAGQPQHF	TGTGCCAGCAGAATGGGGGCAGGTCAGCCCCAGCATTTT
TRBV6-2/TRBV6-3	TRBJ1-1	NA	NA	CASSYPGDSIF	TGTGCCAGCAGTTACCCCGGTGACAGCATTTTT
TRBV6-2/TRBV6-3	TRBJ2-4	NA	TRBD1	CASSPTGQRNIQYF	TGTGCCAGCAGCCCTACGGGACAGAGAAACATTCAGTACTTC
TRBV28	TRBJ1-1	NA	NA	CASSGRGARWTEAFF	TGTGCCAGCAGTGGGCGGGGGGCACGGTGGACTGAAGCTTTCTTT
TRBV6-1	TRBJ1-4	NA	TRBD1	CASSARGRDREEGNEKLFF	TGTGCCAGCAGTGCCCGAGGGAGGGACAGGGAGGAGGGTAATGAAAAACTGTTTTTT
TRBV18	TRBJ2-3	NA	NA	CASSPRQTDTQYF	TGTGCCAGCTCCCCGCGACAGACAGATACGCAGTATTTT
TRBV28	TRBJ1-1	many	NA	CASSPQGPEAFF	TGTGCCAGCAGCCCACAGGGTCCTGAAGCTTTCTTT
TRBV6-5	TRBJ2-7	NA	TRBD1	CASRPGGASHEQYF	TGTGCCAGCAGACCAGGGGGCGCGTCTCACGAGCAGTACTTC
TRBV11-1	TRBJ2-7	NA	TRBD2	CASSPGRGASYEQYF	TGTGCCAGCAGCCCAGGGCGGGGGGCCTCCTACGAGCAGTACTTC
TRBV11-2	TRBJ2-1	NA	TRBD1	CASSLIGYAGGRNEQFF	TGTGCCAGCAGCTTAATCGGGTACGCAGGGGGCAGAAATGAGCAGTTCTTC
TRBV5-1	TRBJ2-5	NA	NA	CASSLQETQYF	TGCGCCAGCAGCCTCCAAGAGACCCAGTACTTC
TRBV27	TRBJ2-7	once	TRBD1	CATRTGRTYEQYF	TGTGCCACCCGGACAGGACGTACCTACGAGCAGTACTTC
TRBV11-2	TRBJ2-3	NA	NA	CASSLFRDTQYF	TGTGCCAGCAGCTTGTTCAGAGATACGCAGTATTTT
TRBV10-3	TRBJ2-7	NA	TRBD2	CAISESRLAGAERRHEQYF	TGTGCCATCAGTGAGTCGAGGCTAGCGGGAGCTGAGCGGCGGCACGAGCAGTACTTC
TRBV3-1/TRBV3-2	TRBJ1-1	NA	NA	CASSQDLSGMNTEAFF	TGTGCCAGCAGCCAAGATCTCAGCGGAATGAACACTGAAGCTTTCTTT
TRBV7-2	TRBJ2-5	once	TRBD1	CASSSGTVQETQYF	TGTGCCAGCAGCTCGGGGACAGTACAAGAGACCCAGTACTTC
TRBV27	TRBJ2-1	NA	NA	CASSLWDGRQFF	TGTGCCAGCAGTCTCTGGGACGGGAGGCAGTTCTTC
TRBV19	TRBJ2-7	NA	NA	CASSNQVGGPYEQYF	TGTGCCAGTAGTAACCAGGTAGGGGGACCCTACGAGCAGTACTTC
TRBV11-2	TRBJ2-7	NA	TRBD1	CASSLTGTGSYEQYF	TGTGCCAGCAGCTTGACCGGGACAGGGTCCTACGAGCAGTACTTC
TRBV10-1	TRBJ2-3	NA	TRBD1	CASSAGQGNTDTQYF	TGCGCCAGCAGCGCGGGACAGGGGAACACAGATACGCAGTATTTT
TRBV6-2/TRBV6-3	TRBJ2-4	NA	NA	CASSYGSGANIQYF	TGTGCCAGCAGTTACGGGTCGGGAGCGAACATTCAGTACTTC
TRBV18	TRBJ2-1	NA	NA	CASSPSRGFSYNEQFF	TGTGCCAGCTCACCCTCGAGGGGGTTCTCCTACAATGAGCAGTTCTTC
TRBV6-6	TRBJ2-5	NA	NA	CASLRGKGEWEKTQYF	TGTGCCAGCCTACGGGGGAAGGGTGAGTGGGAGAAGACCCAGTACTTC
TRBV5-1	TRBJ1-4	NA	TRBD1	CASSGLTGGGNEKLFF	TGCGCCAGCAGCGGACTAACAGGGGGCGGGAATGAAAAACTGTTTTTT